This TCR beta chain was identified during a study of shared clonotypes between healthy human individuals. To note about this clone: Its antigen is unknown.

TCRdb keeps only in-frame clones here, not all; method: immunoSEQ multiplex PCR. This sample has more than 1 million clones; around 78% occur once, and the top ten carry under 0.6%. V gave up 4 bases and J gave up 3 bases; unmatched junction bases: 6. The CDR3 totals 15 residues. CDR1 is SGHRS and CDR2 is YFSETQ in the germline V gene. Notes on the study in general: Sequencing depth was a factor that was expected to affect clonotype sharing among donors.

This clonotype originated in a man younger than 30 in good health. Some clones in this sample may be carry-over from other donors' samples. The rearrangement links TRBV5-1 to TRBJ2-7; 11 nucleotides match TRBD2. Sequenced input: memory CD4+ T cells from PBMCs. Subset: CD45RA-negative fraction. CDR3 sequence: CASSVATSGSYEQYF. Here the CDR3 DNA reads TGCGCCAGCAGCGTGGCCACTAGCGGGAGCTACGAGCAGTACTTC.